Listed below are T cell receptor beta chains from one sample, sequenced in a study of control samples from healthy donors and cancer patients. Measured with immunoSEQ multiplex PCR; TCRdb has only the in-frame clones, and not every one. This repertoire shows about 130,000 clones, 80% to 95% found once; its top ten account for less than 7%. Sequencing input: blood. These TCRs come from a man between 18 and 35 years old in good health. The CDR3 runs from the conserved cysteine through the conserved F or W. The order of the fields is D gene, J gene, V gene, CDR3 protein, CDR3 DNA. A D gene is named only where the DNA matches it firmly.

D gene: NA
J gene: TRBJ2-3
V gene: TRBV7-9
CDR3 protein: CASSLAGGPTDTQYF
CDR3 DNA: TGTGCCAGCAGCTTAGCGGGGGGCCCCACAGATACGCAGTATTTT

D gene: NA
J gene: TRBJ2-2
V gene: TRBV11-3
CDR3 protein: CASSSRTSGELFF
CDR3 DNA: TGTGCCAGCAGCTCTAGGACGTCCGGGGAGCTGTTTTTT

D gene: NA
J gene: TRBJ1-5
V gene: TRBV21-1
CDR3 protein: CASSSKDRHNQPQHF
CDR3 DNA: TGTGCCAGCAGCAGCAAGGACAGGCACAATCAGCCCCAGCATTTT

D gene: NA
J gene: TRBJ1-2
V gene: TRBV12-3/TRBV12-4
CDR3 protein: CASSFSGGGGYTF
CDR3 DNA: TGTGCCAGCAGTTTCAGCGGGGGCGGTGGCTACACCTTC

D gene: NA
J gene: TRBJ1-1
V gene: TRBV5-1
CDR3 protein: CASSLAGMNTEAFF
CDR3 DNA: TGCGCCAGCAGCTTGGCCGGGATGAACACTGAAGCTTTCTTT

D gene: NA
J gene: TRBJ2-1
V gene: TRBV4-2
CDR3 protein: CASSQDVGGFYYNEQFF
CDR3 DNA: TGTGCCAGCAGCCAAGACGTAGGAGGCTTCTACTACAATGAGCAGTTCTTC

D gene: TRBD1
J gene: TRBJ2-2
V gene: TRBV25-1
CDR3 protein: CASSGTGNTGELFF
CDR3 DNA: TGTGCCAGCAGTGGGACAGGGAACACCGGGGAGCTGTTTTTT

D gene: NA
J gene: TRBJ2-2
V gene: TRBV19
CDR3 protein: CASSYGGSLNTGELFF
CDR3 DNA: TGTGCCAGTAGTTACGGGGGCTCCCTGAACACCGGGGAGCTGTTTTTT

D gene: NA
J gene: TRBJ2-1
V gene: TRBV7-2
CDR3 protein: CASSLITTYNEQFF
CDR3 DNA: TGTGCCAGCAGCTTAATAACTACCTACAATGAGCAGTTCTTC

D gene: NA
J gene: TRBJ1-2
V gene: TRBV13
CDR3 protein: CASSLLSTAKTF
CDR3 DNA: TGTGCCAGCAGCTTACTCTCGACTGCGAAGACCTTC

D gene: TRBD1
J gene: TRBJ1-1
V gene: TRBV5-4
CDR3 protein: CASSLDRGSTEAFF
CDR3 DNA: TGTGCCAGCAGCTTGGACAGGGGGTCCACTGAAGCTTTCTTT